This passage covers 26 T cell receptor beta chains from one sample sequenced in a study of T cell clones after liver transplantation (dated by TCRdb to about 2019). Library generation was performed with the immunoSEQ multiplex PCR assay. Entries here come from immuneACCESS through TCRdb and include only in-frame sequences with V and J called. Some clones fail to appear in such tables; in the studies checked, an unresolved V gene covers under half of the shortfall, and the cause of the remainder is unknown. Counted in this sample were 60,000 or so clones; around 70% of them appeared once. Around 9.7% of the sample is held by the ten biggest clonotypes. Material: CD4+ T cells from blood, obtained at the 22-month timepoint. The receptors derive from a human patient who received a liver transplant. Some T cells seen after a transplant may have their origin in the graft donor.

The chain joins TRBV18 to TRBJ2-5; no definite D call. The V end lost 5 bases, the J end lost 5 bases, and 6 bases lay between the germline ends. CDR3 length: 11 amino acids. Per the germline V gene, CDR1 is KGHSH and CDR2 is LQKENI. DNA of the CDR3: TGTGCCAGCTCATACCTGGAGACCCAGTACTTC. Translating gives CASSYLETQYF.

The rearrangement uses TRBV30 and TRBJ1-3, with a possible D match to TRBD1 (5 bases). Looked up from germline, CDR1 is GTSNPN and CDR2 is SVGIG (reference sequence). The CDR3 extends over 16 amino acids. Trimming took off 4 bases at V and 3 bases at J, with 19 bases between the two ends. The CDR3 nucleotides read TGTGCCTGGACCACAGGTTCCTCACGGGGTGGAAACACCATATATTTT. Translated: CAWTTGSSRGGNTIYF.

The gene calls are TRBV28 and TRBJ1-5; TRBD1 matches 9 bases. Germline V lookup: CDR1 MDHEN, CDR2 SYDVKM. Trimming at V came to 2 bases and at J to 1 base, leaving 6 bases not matched to a gene. This CDR3 is 17 amino acids long. The DNA for the CDR3 is TGTGCCAGCAGTTTACCCGGGACAGGGATGAGCAATCAGCCCCAGCATTTT. Translation gives CASSLPGTGMSNQPQHF.

The chain joins TRBV10-1 to TRBJ2-5; D uncertain. This CDR3 region has 13 residues. V was clipped by 4 bases and J by 4 bases, with 10 bases between them. CDR1 and CDR2 (germline): WNHNN, SYGVQD (reference sequence). CDR3 sequence reads: CASSGNLRETQYF. As DNA, the CDR3 is TGCGCCAGCAGTGGAAACCTAAGAGAGACCCAGTACTTC.

The rearrangement links TRBV14 to TRBJ2-1; the D is unclear. Trimming left V 6 bases short and J 7 bases short, with 16 bases between. The length of the CDR3 is 14 residues. CDR1 is SGHDN, CDR2 FVKESK, per germline. The CDR3 spells CASRHRTRANEQFF. The CDR3 DNA sequence: TGTGCCAGCAGACACCGGACCCGGGCTAATGAGCAGTTCTTC.

This chain links TRBV11-2 with TRBJ2-5; D is perhaps TRBD1 or TRBD2 (5 bases each). In germline, CDR1 is SGHAT, CDR2 FQNNGV. The CDR3 is 16 amino acids. Trimming stripped 4 bases from V and 1 base from J, with 16 bases between. The CDR3 nucleotides read TGTGCCAGCAGCTCGGCCGCCGGGGCCTCCCAAGAGACCCAGTACTTC. Its protein is CASSSAAGASQETQYF.

This clone was seen more than once but under ten times. J is TRBJ1-6 and V is TRBV6-1; D perhaps matches TRBD1 (5 bases). Trimming removed 6 bases at V and 7 bases at J, with 16 bases between. There are 15 residues in the CDR3. Germline lookup yields CDR1 MNHNS and CDR2 SASEGT. The CDR3 DNA reads TGTGCCAGCAGGGCCCCCGGGACGCAGAATTCACCCCTCCACTTT. This sequence encodes CASRAPGTQNSPLHF.

The chain is built from TRBV25-1 and TRBJ1-1, with TRBD1 matching 10 bases. The germline CDR1 and CDR2 sequences are MGHDK and SYGVNS. V was pared by 3 bases and J by 4 bases, with 11 bases of the junction left unmatched. The length of the CDR3 is 17 residues. In nucleotides, the CDR3 is TGTGCCAGCAGTGATCCCGGGACAGGGGTAGGAGGCACTGAAGCTTTCTTT. Its protein product is CASSDPGTGVGGTEAFF.

This sequence joins TRBV5-1 and TRBJ1-2; 9 bases align to TRBD1. Germline V gene data show CDR1 as SGHRS and CDR2 as YFSETQ. J gave up 6 bases and V 4 bases, and 7 bases lay outside the gene matches. This CDR3 spans 14 amino acids. The CDR3 region is CASSARQGEDGYTF. The CDR3 bases are TGCGCCAGCAGCGCTCGACAGGGGGAAGATGGCTACACCTTC.

The rearrangement links TRBV18 to TRBJ2-7, with D possibly TRBD1 on 5 matching bases. The germline V gene encodes CDR1 KGHSH and CDR2 LQKENI. The CDR3 extends over 12 amino acids. V shed 6 bases and J shed 6 bases, with 12 bases lying between them. The CDR3 is CASSHGQSEQYF. The CDR3 region has the DNA TGTGCCAGCTCTCACGGACAATCCGAGCAGTACTTC. The full variable domain, in which reference TRBV18 and TRBJ2-7 provide the parts outside the CDR3, is NAGVMQNPRHLVRRRGQEARLRCSPMKGHSHVYWYRQLPEEGLKFMVYLQKENIIDESGMPKERFSAEFPKEGPSILRIQQVVRGDSAAYFCASSHGQSEQYFGPGTRLTVT.

There are a few counts of this clone. The chain joins TRBV7-9 to TRBJ1-1; D is undetermined. V lost 8 bases and J 3 bases, leaving 13 bases between the germline ends. The germline gives CDR1 SEHNR, CDR2 FQNEAQ (reference sequence). The CDR3 spans 13 residues. CDR3 DNA sequence: TGTGCCAGCCAAGGATGGGGTTACACTGAAGCTTTCTTT. Its translation: CASQGWGYTEAFF. Looking up the rest from reference TRBV7-9 and TRBJ1-1 gives the full variable domain: DTGVSQNPRHKITKRGQNVTFRCDPISEHNRLYWYRQTLGQGPEFLTYFQNEAQLEKSRLLSDRFSAERPKGSFSTLEIQRTEQGDSAMYLCASQGWGYTEAFFGQGTRLTVV.

The table lists this clone with a count of one. This chain links TRBV18 with TRBJ1-4; D may be TRBD1 (6 bases). This CDR3 has 13 amino acids. V was trimmed by 6 bases and J by 2 bases, leaving 7 bases between them. Germline-derived CDR1 and CDR2 are KGHSH and LQKENI. CDR3 DNA sequence: TGTGCCAGCTCGAGGGGGACTAATGAAAAACTGTTTTTT. It is translated as CASSRGTNEKLFF.

This clone has more than one count but fewer than ten. The chain joins TRBV5-4 to TRBJ2-1; D not resolved. The CDR3 consists of 15 residues. With 0 bases removed from V and 7 bases from J, the gap between germline ends came to 14 bases. CDR1 is SGHNT and CDR2 is YYREEE in the germline V gene (reference sequence). CDR3 amino acids: CASSLDVRPENEQFF. The CDR3 region has the DNA TGTGCCAGCAGCTTGGATGTACGACCAGAAAATGAGCAGTTCTTC.

The rearrangement joins TRBV19 to TRBJ2-1; TRBD1 might be the D (8 bases). Trimming shortened V by 11 bases and J by 8 bases, and 22 bases separated the two germline ends. Germline assignment: CDR1 LNHDA and CDR2 SQIVND (reference sequence). The CDR3 is 14 amino acids. The CDR3 nucleotides are TGTGCCTCTCAAAGCAGACAGGGGAGGGATGAGCAGTTCTTC. It yields the protein CASQSRQGRDEQFF.

The CDR3 reads CASSRPGFRNTEAFF. In nucleotides, the CDR3 is TGTGCCAGCAGCCGACCAGGGTTCCGAAACACTGAAGCTTTCTTT. The chain has TRBV28 and TRBJ1-1, with a tentative D call TRBD1 (5 bases). The CDR3 extends over 15 amino acids. Germline CDR1 and CDR2: MDHEN and SYDVKM. The V end lost 6 bases, the J end lost 2 bases, and 16 bases lay between the germline ends.

V usage is TRBV30 and J usage is TRBJ2-7; TRBD1 matches at 9 bases. J lost 3 bases, V lost 2 bases, and 2 bases had no gene match. Germline V gene lookup returns CDR1 GTSNPN and CDR2 SVGIG (reference sequence). There are 13 residues in the CDR3. The CDR3, as DNA: TGTGCCTGGAGTCGGGACAGGGTCTACGAGCAGTACTTC. Amino acid sequence: CAWSRDRVYEQYF.

The chain is built from TRBV28 and TRBJ1-4, with D possibly being TRBD1 (5 bases). This CDR3 has 15 residues. In germline, CDR1 is MDHEN, CDR2 SYDVKM. Trimming removed 4 bases from V and 8 bases from J, with 17 bases in between. The CDR3 sequence: CASSYREGKGEKLFF. The CDR3 DNA reads TGTGCCAGCAGTTACCGAGAGGGGAAAGGCGAAAAACTGTTTTTT.

This chain links TRBV19 with TRBJ1-5; D is unresolved. The germline V and J ends were trimmed by 6 bases and 7 bases, with 16 bases remaining between them. CDR3 size: 14 residues. CDR1 is LNHDA, CDR2 SQIVND, per germline (reference sequence). The CDR3 protein is CASSAQTASQPQHF. As DNA, the CDR3 is TGTGCCAGTAGCGCCCAGACCGCGTCCCAGCCCCAGCATTTT.

The V call is TRBV2, the J call TRBJ2-7; D is undetermined. Trimming removed 2 bases at V and 0 bases at J, with 8 bases between. CDR3 length equals 14 residues. The germline CDR1 and CDR2 sequences are SNHLY and FYNNEI. The CDR3 DNA reads TGTGCCAGCAGTGAATCCGTCAACTCCTACGAGCAGTACTTC. Protein: CASSESVNSYEQYF.

This chain connects TRBV6-5 to TRBJ2-2, with 9 bases aligning to TRBD1. Germline values: CDR1 MNHEY, CDR2 SVGAGI. This CDR3 comprises 14 residues. Germline trimming cut 6 bases from V and 6 bases from J; bases unmatched to any gene: 5. CDR3 in DNA: TGTGCCAGCAGGCGACAGGGGGGCTCCGGGGAGCTGTTTTTT. The encoded protein is CASRRQGGSGELFF.

V and J are TRBV10-3 and TRBJ2-2, with 10 bases fitting TRBD1. J lost 4 bases, V lost 8 bases, and 4 bases had no gene match. Germline CDR1 reads ENHRY; CDR2 reads SYGVKD. The CDR3 loop spans 14 amino acids. CDR3 residues: CAIADRGPTGELFF. In nucleotides, the CDR3 is TGTGCCATCGCAGACAGGGGGCCCACCGGGGAGCTGTTTTTT.

The rearrangement links TRBV19 to TRBJ2-4, with 9 bases matching TRBD2. There are 13 residues in the CDR3. Germline V lookup: CDR1 LNHDA, CDR2 SQIVND (reference sequence). V dropped 6 bases and J dropped 8; count of bases not matched to a gene: 5. The CDR3 sequence is CASRLRGRDIQYF. Here the CDR3 DNA reads TGTGCCAGTAGGCTGCGCGGGAGGGACATTCAGTACTTC.

The rearrangement links TRBV19 to TRBJ2-2; D perhaps matches TRBD1 (5 bases). CDR1 LNHDA and CDR2 SQIVND come from the germline V gene (reference sequence). V was trimmed by 0 bases and J by 6 bases, leaving 14 bases between them. The CDR3 contains 16 residues. The CDR3 is CASSIDGHLGAGELFF. CDR3 sequence (DNA): TGTGCCAGTAGTATAGACGGACACCTTGGGGCCGGGGAGCTGTTTTTT.

V is TRBV7-6 and J is TRBJ2-7; D gene uncertain. CDR1 is SGHVS, CDR2 FNYEAQ, per germline. The CDR3 contains 13 residues. V lost 0 bases, J lost 0 bases, and 3 bases lay in between. CDR3 bases: TGTGCCAGCAGCTTAGCTGGCTCCTACGAGCAGTACTTC. It specifies CASSLAGSYEQYF.

The genes are TRBV10-3 and TRBJ1-2; a possible D gene is TRBD1 (5 bases). Germline lookup yields CDR1 ENHRY and CDR2 SYGVKD. There are 14 residues in the CDR3. V shed 6 bases and J shed 3 bases, with 14 bases lying between them. CDR3 DNA: TGTGCCATCAGCCCAGGAGGGGTGGACTATGGCTACACCTTC. It encodes CAISPGGVDYGYTF.

The V and J genes are TRBV7-2 and TRBJ1-5; no reliable D call. The V gene lost 6 bases and the J gene lost 0 bases, with 12 bases spanning the gap. CDR3 length equals 15 residues. Germline CDR1 and CDR2: SGHTA and FQGNSA. In DNA form, the CDR3 reads TGTGCCAGCAGTTTTACGGTTAATAGCAATCAGCCCCAGCATTTT. Amino acid sequence: CASSFTVNSNQPQHF.